Below, 18 T cell receptor beta chains from the same sample are listed, as sequenced in a study of cytomegalovirus exposure and HLA in healthy donors. The study ran its PCR with 60 Vbeta and 13 Jbeta primers. Sequencing was performed with immunoSEQ multiplex PCR; in TCRdb, only in-frame clones are kept and a portion is missing. The table includes about 84,000 clones, around four fifths detected once. The sample comprised PBMCs. These receptors were obtained from a male donor in good health and CMV-seropositive.

The chain is built from TRBV28 and TRBJ2-1; 7 bases line up with TRBD1. The CDR3 loop spans 15 amino acids. V lost 6 bases to trimming and J lost 5 bases; unmatched junction nucleotides: 10. CDR1 and CDR2 (germline): MDHEN, SYDVKM. CDR3 in DNA: TGTGCCAGCAGGGATCGGGACAGCAACGACAATGAGCAGTTCTTC. Translating gives CASRDRDSNDNEQFF.

The chain couples TRBV19 to TRBJ2-1, with 7 bases aligning to TRBD1. The CDR3 is 12 residues long. Germline-derived CDR1 and CDR2 are LNHDA and SQIVND (reference sequence). With V trimmed by 3 bases and J by 12 bases, 5 bases remained unmatched. CDR3 in DNA: TGTGCCAGTAGTATGGTCAGGGGGTTGCAGTTCTTC. This encodes CASSMVRGLQFF.

As for this clone: A much larger clone is a single base away; this may be a read error. Other DNA sequences of this sample code for an identical CDR3. This rearrangement joins TRBV7-9 to TRBJ2-7; 7 bases are shared with TRBD1. V lost 0 bases and J lost 13; bases outside the gene matches: 6. CDR1 SEHNR and CDR2 FQNEAQ come from the germline V gene (reference sequence). CDR3 length: 12 amino acids. The CDR3 nucleotides are TGTGCCAGCAGCTTAGCGTCACAGGGGCAATACTTC. Its translation is CASSLASQGQYF.

The rearrangement uses TRBV5-1 and TRBJ2-1; possible D gene TRBD2, 6 bases. The CDR3 is 15 residues long. Germline values: CDR1 SGHRS, CDR2 YFSETQ. Trimming stripped 4 bases from V and 4 bases from J, with 15 bases between. This chain's CDR3 is CASSQLAREYNEQFF. The CDR3 coding sequence is TGCGCCAGCAGCCAATTGGCGCGGGAATACAATGAGCAGTTCTTC. The full variable domain, its missing parts supplied by reference TRBV5-1 and TRBJ2-1, is KAGVTQTPRYLIKTRGQQVTLSCSPISGHRSVSWYQQTPGQGLQFLFEYFSETQRNKGNFPGRFSGRQFSNSRSEMNVSTLELGDSALYLCASSQLAREYNEQFFGPGTRLTVL.

This rearrangement joins TRBV2 to TRBJ1-3; no firm D call. The CDR3 sequence is 13 residues long. The germline CDR1 and CDR2 sequences are SNHLY and FYNNEI. Trimming removed 10 bases from V and 0 bases from J, with 10 bases in between. In nucleotides, the CDR3 is TGTGCCAACCTATACAGCTCTGGAAACACCATATATTTT. This codes for CANLYSSGNTIYF.

The genes are TRBV7-2 and TRBJ2-7; a weak D match, TRBD2 (6 bases). V gave up 2 bases and J gave up 3 bases, with 17 bases separating them. Germline CDR1 is SGHTA and CDR2 is FQGNSA. The CDR3 is made up of 16 amino acids. The CDR3 sequence is CASSLFGLKNSYEQYF. The CDR3 coding sequence is TGTGCCAGCAGCTTATTTGGACTAAAGAATAGCTACGAGCAGTACTTC.

The genes are TRBV28 and TRBJ2-3; 7 positions match TRBD1. J gave up 1 base and V 2 bases, and 3 bases lay outside the gene matches. Looked up from germline, CDR1 is MDHEN and CDR2 is SYDVKM. The CDR3 is made up of 15 amino acids. This CDR3 reads CASSLTGDRTDTQYF. In DNA form, the CDR3 reads TGTGCCAGCAGTTTAACAGGGGACCGCACAGATACGCAGTATTTT.

The rearrangement links TRBV19 to TRBJ2-2; 7 nucleotides agree with TRBD1. CDR1 and CDR2 from the germline V gene are LNHDA and SQIVND (reference sequence). The CDR3 sequence is 12 residues long. Unmatched junction bases numbered 2, after V lost 8 bases and J lost 5 bases. DNA of the CDR3: TGTGCCAGTGACAGGGTAACCGGGGAGCTGTTTTTT. Translating it yields CASDRVTGELFF.

The rearrangement links TRBV28 to TRBJ2-7; D may be TRBD1 (5 bases). Per the germline V gene, CDR1 is MDHEN and CDR2 is SYDVKM. Trimming pared 5 bases from V and 6 bases from J, leaving 11 bases between. There are 12 residues in the CDR3. The CDR3 bases are TGTGCCAGCAGTGTCAGGGAAAGCGAGCAGTACTTC. Protein sequence: CASSVRESEQYF.

The chain uses TRBV7-6 and TRBJ1-2, with a possible D match to TRBD1 (5 bases). V was trimmed by 5 bases and J by 4 bases, leaving 14 bases between them. The CDR3 runs to 14 residues. Germline assignment: CDR1 SGHVS and CDR2 FNYEAQ. CDR3 in DNA: TGTGCCAGCAGCCCCACCCGAACAGGCTATGGCTACACCTTC. It is translated as CASSPTRTGYGYTF.

CDR3 sequence reads: CASSQGTSGRAPVYF. The CDR3 DNA reads TGTGCCAGCAGCCAAGGGACTAGCGGGAGGGCCCCCGTTTACTTC. The chain is built from TRBV14 and TRBJ2-7; 15 positions match TRBD2. Germline-derived CDR1 and CDR2 are SGHDN and FVKESK. The J segment lost 13 bases and the V segment lost 1 base, leaving 8 bases of the junction unmatched. The CDR3 runs 15 residues.

This rearrangement joins TRBV4-1 to TRBJ2-5; D not certain. The V end was cut by 3 bases, the J end by 4 bases, with 9 bases between. Germline V lookup: CDR1 MGHRA, CDR2 YSYEKL. This CDR3 region has 13 residues. CDR3 in amino acids: CASSQGRPETQYF. The CDR3 DNA sequence: TGCGCCAGCAGCCAGGGCAGGCCAGAGACCCAGTACTTC.

The rearrangement uses TRBV4-3 and TRBJ2-3; 9 nucleotides agree with TRBD2. The V gene end was trimmed by 0 bases and the J gene end by 7 bases; junction bases not matched to a gene: 17. Germline lookup yields CDR1 LGHNA and CDR2 YSLEER. The CDR3 consists of 19 residues. CDR3 sequence reads: CASSQEAVNEGLARYTQYF. The CDR3 bases are TGCGCCAGCAGCCAAGAAGCTGTCAATGAGGGACTAGCCAGGTATACGCAGTATTTT.

The V and J genes are TRBV2 and TRBJ2-7; weak D call: TRBD2 (6 bases). Per germline, CDR1 SNHLY and CDR2 FYNNEI. The CDR3 has 12 amino acids. V was pared by 8 bases and J by 6 bases, with 14 bases between. DNA for the CDR3: TGTGCCAGCTATTCCCTGGGGGGCGAGCAGTACTTC. Encoded protein: CASYSLGGEQYF. The whole variable domain, remainder taken from reference TRBV2 and TRBJ2-7, is EPEVTQTPSHQVTQMGQEVILRCVPISNHLYFYWYRQILGQKVEFLVSFYNNEISEKSEIFDDQFSVERPDGSNFTLKIRSTKLEDSAMYFCASYSLGGEQYFGPGTRLTVT.

The gene calls are TRBV4-2 and TRBJ1-2; TRBD1 agrees at 12 bases. The germline V gene has CDR1 LGHNA and CDR2 YNFKEQ. Trimming took 2 bases from V and 6 from J; bases not matched to a gene: 7. CDR3 length: 16 residues. The CDR3 reads CASSQNQGQGAHGYTF. The CDR3 DNA follows: TGTGCCAGCAGCCAAAATCAGGGACAGGGGGCTCATGGCTACACCTTC.

V and J are TRBV6-5 and TRBJ2-7; 12 positions agree with TRBD1. Germline CDR1 reads MNHEY; CDR2 reads SVGAGI. The CDR3 is 14 amino acids. The V and J ends lost 3 bases and 7 bases, in that order; junction bases with no gene match: 4. CDR3 nucleotide sequence: TGTGCCAGCAGTTATGGGACAGGGGGCAATGAGCAGTACTTC. It yields the protein CASSYGTGGNEQYF.

CDR3 DNA: TGCAGCGCCGATACCGGGACAGGGGCCTACGAGCAGTACTTC. Translation: CSADTGTGAYEQYF. J is TRBJ2-7 and V is TRBV29-1; 10 bases fit TRBD1. This CDR3 region has 14 residues. The V segment lost 7 bases and the J segment 2 bases; nucleotides outside the gene matches: 8. Germline CDR1 and CDR2: SQVTM and ANQGSEA.

The V gene is TRBV28, the J gene TRBJ2-2, with 7 bases matching TRBD2. The germline CDR1 and CDR2 sequences are MDHEN and SYDVKM. The CDR3 is 19 amino acids. With 1 base clipped from V and 1 base from J, the junction kept 12 bases outside the gene matches. CDR3 DNA: TGTGCCAGCAGTTTATTAATTTGGAGCGGGAACAGGAACACCGGGGAGCTGTTTTTT. It specifies CASSLLIWSGNRNTGELFF.